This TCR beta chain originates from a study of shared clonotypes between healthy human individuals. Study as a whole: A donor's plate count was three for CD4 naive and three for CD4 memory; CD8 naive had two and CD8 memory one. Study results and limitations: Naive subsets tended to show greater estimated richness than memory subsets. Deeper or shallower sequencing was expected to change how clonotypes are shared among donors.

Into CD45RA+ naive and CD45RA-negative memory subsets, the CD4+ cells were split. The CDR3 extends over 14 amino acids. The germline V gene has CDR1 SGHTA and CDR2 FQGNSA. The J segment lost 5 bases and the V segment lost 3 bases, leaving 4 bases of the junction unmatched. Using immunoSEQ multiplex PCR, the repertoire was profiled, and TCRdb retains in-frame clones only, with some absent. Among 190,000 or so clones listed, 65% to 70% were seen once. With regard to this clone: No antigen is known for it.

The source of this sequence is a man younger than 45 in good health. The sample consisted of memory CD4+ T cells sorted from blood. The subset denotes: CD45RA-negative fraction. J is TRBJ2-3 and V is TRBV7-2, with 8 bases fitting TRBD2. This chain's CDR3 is CASSFAGGGDTQYF. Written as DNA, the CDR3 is TGTGCCAGCAGCTTTGCGGGAGGAGGAGATACGCAGTATTTT.